The table lists the clone carrying this T cell receptor beta chain with a count of one. Germline V gene data show CDR1 as SGDLS and CDR2 as YYNGEE. J lost 8 bases, V lost 0 bases, and 11 bases had no gene match. This CDR3 has 16 amino acids. This entry belongs to a study of blood T cell repertoires in COVID-19. Study at large: The samples span acute and convalescent COVID-19 from the United States, Italy and Spain. T cells, B-cell-depleted T cells, or PBMCs provided the cDNA or gDNA that served as material.

Original data processing: Estimation of nucleated cell counts relied on the amplification of reference gene primers. Clones were sequenced by immunoSEQ multiplex PCR, and TCRdb holds only the in-frame ones, with some missing. The DNA gave D and trimming, while V, J and clone size come from that table. The sample holds under 250,000 clones, roughly four fifths seen once. Sequencing input: peripheral blood. The chain links TRBV9 to TRBJ2-3, with 8 nucleotides matching TRBD1. This TCR was sampled from a woman between 35 and 50 years old with acute or convalescent COVID-19. The CDR3 region is CASSVAGRQGSPTQYF. DNA of the CDR3: TGTGCCAGCAGCGTAGCCGGAAGACAGGGGTCTCCTACGCAGTATTTT. The full variable domain, rest sourced from reference TRBV9 and TRBJ2-3, is DSGVTQTPKHLITATGQRVTLRCSPRSGDLSVYWYQQSLDQGLQFLIQYYNGEERAKGNILERFSAQQFPDLHSELNLSSLELGDSALYFCASSVAGRQGSPTQYFGPGTRLTVL.